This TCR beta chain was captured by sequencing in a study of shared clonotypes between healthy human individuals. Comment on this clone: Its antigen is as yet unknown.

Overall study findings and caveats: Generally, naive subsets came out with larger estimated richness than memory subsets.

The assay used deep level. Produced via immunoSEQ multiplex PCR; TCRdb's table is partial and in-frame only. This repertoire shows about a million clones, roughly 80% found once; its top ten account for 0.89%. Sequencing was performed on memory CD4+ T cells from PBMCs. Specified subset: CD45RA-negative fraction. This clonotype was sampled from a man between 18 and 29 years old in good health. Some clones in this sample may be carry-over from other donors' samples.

In DNA form, the CDR3 reads TGCAGTGCTAGAGATAGGGGCTGGCAGTACTTC. Residues: CSARDRGWQYF. V and J are TRBV20-1 and TRBJ2-7, with D possibly being TRBD1 (5 bases). In germline, CDR1 is DFQATT, CDR2 SNEGSKA (reference sequence). CDR3 length equals 11 residues. The V end was cut by 0 bases, the J end by 9 bases, with 9 bases between.